The clone carrying this T cell receptor (beta chain) was recorded many times. The antigen is not known. The whole isolated RNA underwent reverse transcription, so sequencing captured expressed TCRB transcripts. Deep immunoSEQ sequencing covered naive, central memory and regulatory T cell samples. Data came from immunoSEQ multiplex PCR; TCRdb stores just in-frame clones and leaves some out. Here the sample spans 330,000 or so clones, 12% to 15% being singletons. This entry belongs to a study of beta chain features in type 1 diabetes. Overall study findings and caveats: Sequencing from cDNA could over-represent high-TCR-expressing cells.

Every participating donor gave one draw, a heparinised blood sample averaging around 0.11 L. Sorting that relied on CD45RO/CCR7/CD25/CD127/CD95/CD27 yielded CD4+ naive, central memory, regulatory and stem cell-like memory cells. The receptor comes from a man aged 30 to 45 in good health. The sequenced sample consisted of central memory CD4+ T cells from blood.

The DNA of the CDR3 is TGTGCCAGCAGCATGGACAGGGACACAGATACGCAGTATTTT. As protein: CASSMDRDTDTQYF. V is TRBV7-2 and J is TRBJ2-3, with TRBD1 matching 8 bases. V trimming: 5 bases; J trimming: 2 bases; junction bases outside the gene matches: 3. CDR1 and CDR2 (germline): SGHTA, FQGNSA. The CDR3 is 14 amino acids.